This T cell receptor (beta chain) was retrieved from a study of cytomegalovirus exposure and HLA in healthy donors (dated by TCRdb to 2017 to 2019). About the investigation overall: In an earlier analysis of 587 of the donors, 250 to 300 Gb of sequence data and about 110 million unique TCR beta sequences from about 179 million T cells were reported. Typing coverage varied by locus: about 620-630 donors for A, B, C, DRB1 and DQB1; more than 500 for DQA1; over 600 for DPA1; 450 to 480 for DPB1. A later genetic analysis used genome-wide SNP genotypes for about 60% of the roughly 700 donors, treating that subset as a discovery cohort. A later analysis re-analyzed previously published TCR beta repertoires from about 600 donors and added high-resolution HLA genotyping to study TCR occurrence patterns. HLA typing covered class I and class II loci at four-digit resolution. Alongside the repertoire data, information on donor age, sex, ethnicity and CMV serostatus was compiled. An early release covering 550 to 700 HLA-typed donors comprised approximately 290 gigabases of sequencing data and around 80 million unique TCR sequences. Every repertoire in the discovery cohort had been generated on one and the same sequencing platform. Along with the approximately 650-subject first cohort, a separate validation cohort of over 90 different subjects was used. An earlier analysis of 587 of the donors applied high-throughput TCR beta sequencing to assess whether each TCR beta V gene segment acted as functional or pseudogenic. In the later analysis, no new phenotypic data were used to find candidate immune exposures; instead, reliance was placed on TCR beta sequences and their occurrence across donors. High-throughput TCR immunosequencing, statistical association of individual TCRs with disease status, and machine learning were combined to predict cytomegalovirus infection status. Among the roughly 380 genotyped donors, more than 70% belonged to the genetic ancestry cluster associated with self-reported Caucasian donors. Roughly 5 DR-DQ haplotypes were treated as single units for association and clustering because of strong linkage in the cohort. The study profiled the T cell repertoires of about 720 subjects by immunosequencing and related them to cytomegalovirus serostatus. Among 300 to 450 genotyped donors of the cohort, an average of 235,054 unique TCR beta nucleotide sequences were sequenced per donor, roughly 20% of them non-productive. The aim of the study was to test whether cataloging public T cell receptors could identify signatures of past pathogen exposure. Overall study results and their limits: A cluster of highly shared sequence variants was judged likely to represent a technical artifact of the sequencing pipeline. Strong co-occurrence of HLA alleles, especially DR and DQ, made assigning TCR associations to individual alleles difficult. Three of the identified cytomegalovirus-associated TCR beta chains were confirmed in vitro to be specific for cytomegalovirus antigens. For the cohort, immune exposure information was limited to CMV serostatus. Some IMGT-functional V segments, including TRBV6-2 and TRBV6-3, could not be told apart with the 87-base-pair reads, so those segments were excluded. Presence/absence analyses assumed roughly uniform sequencing depth across donors, an assumption that may not hold. The classifier was reported to diagnose cytomegalovirus status with high specificity and sensitivity in both the original cohort and the validation cohort. In this cohort, only TCR beta chains were sequenced, and detectable features were limited by the absence of alpha or paired-chain data. In a later analysis, about 17,000 TCR beta sequences were associated with specific HLA alleles at a false discovery rate of 0.05. In an earlier analysis of around 600 of the donors, most TCR beta V segments appeared in productive rearrangements about 90% or about 30% of the time, broadly matching IMGT annotations. Because counts were too low, about 15 rarely observed V segments, including chromosome 9 orphons, were left out of the earlier analysis of a few hundred of the donors. In a later genetic analysis, a missense DCLRE1C variant was associated with V-gene and J-gene trimming of TCR beta chains, and the association was replicated in an independent cohort. Linkage disequilibrium might explain the correlated functional status among segregating V segments, but an unknown experimental factor could not be ruled out. Compared with the 666-donor mean, donors in an Asian-associated ancestry cluster had fewer N-insertions in productive TCRs, according to a later genetic analysis. In a later analysis, several top co-occurrence clusters were reported to appear linked to parvovirus B19, influenza, CMV and Epstein-Barr virus. A further reported finding was that TCR beta sequences accurately predicted the HLA-A and HLA-B alleles for most subjects in the first cohort. A total of fewer than 200 TCR beta chains were listed by the study as associated with cytomegalovirus. A later analysis found that most CMV-associated TCR beta chains appeared HLA-restricted, with HLA associations seemingly driven largely by CMV exposure. Most TCR sequences were seen in very few donors, while some public TCRs were found in many individuals. In a later analysis, HLA-associated TCR beta chains showed more clonal expansion and lower generation probabilities than non-associated chains that were equally common. A later analysis found that TCR association rates varied across HLA loci, with DRB1 alleles showing the most associated TCRs and HLA-C alleles the fewest. The authors suggested that the approach could potentially be generalized to other disease states and immunological phenotypes. Because HLA typing was unavailable for some donors at each locus, only the typed subset was used in association tests.

The library was prepared using the immunoSEQ multiplex PCR assay. A mixture of 60 forward primers for TCR Vbeta segments and 13 reverse primers for TCR Jbeta segments was used in the multiplex PCR. Amplification of the CDR3 region of rearranged TCR beta genes was performed with a multiplex PCR assay on genomic DNA. Amplified TCR beta libraries were sequenced as 87-base-pair reads on the Illumina HiSeq System. The original pipeline was this. A later analysis counted tens of millions of unique TCR beta chains across the 600 to 850 repertoires, and around 9.9 million of these chains were shared by at least two donors. Raw reads were error-corrected and collapsed into unique sequences by a nearest-neighbor algorithm in which closely related sequences were merged to remove PCR and sequencing errors. Alignment of CDR3 sequences to IMGT reference sequences was used to assign V, D and J gene segments. For a sequence to be retained, a match of at least six nucleotides was required to both a V gene segment and a J gene segment. Rearrangements were called productive when the CDR3 lacked stop codons and stayed in frame with V and J; all others were non-productive. CDR3 was defined by IMGT convention, running from the second conserved V-encoded cysteine to the conserved J-encoded phenylalanine. In an earlier analysis of more than 550 of the donors, sequences lacking an unambiguous match to a single V gene segment were excluded. In an earlier analysis of 500 to 750 of the donors, V segments were called functional above 56.7% productive rearrangements and were called segregating when the between-donor standard deviation exceeded 5%. To diagnose cytomegalovirus status from the catalog of TCR beta chain sequences, a statistical classification framework was built. A later analysis assigned V and J genes by comparing TCR nucleotide sequences with IMGT/GENE-DB human TR gene sequences. Using the TCRdist pipeline, a later analysis assigned CDR3 sequences along with most-parsimonious VDJ recombination scenarios. In a later analysis, each TCR beta chain was defined by its CDR3 amino acid sequence together with its V-gene family, and reads without a unique V-gene family were excluded. As a way to deal with suspected cross-contamination and a sequencing artifact, a later analysis dropped roughly 620 nucleotide sequences that were highly shared and had low generation probability. In a later analysis, a clonal expansion index for each public chain was calculated from normalized within-repertoire ranks of inferred template counts. A later analysis computed generation probabilities with a VDJ recombination model fitted to out-of-frame rearrangements, and checked the results against IGoR. Hypergeometric tests were used in a later analysis to score TCR-TCR, TCR-HLA and TCR-CMV co-occurrence, with a repertoire-size bias correction applied to the TCR pairs. A later analysis estimated false discovery rates by permuting HLA or CMV assignments 20 times. A later analysis grouped co-occurring TCRs with DBSCAN, adding TCRdist sequence similarity when clustering within HLA-allele-positive subsets. Repertoires with fewer than 30,000 or more than 120,000 public chains were left out of co-occurrence clustering, as were about 5 repertoires with anomalous nucleotide sharing. TCRdb stores this immuneACCESS table with in-frame sequences only. Part of the clones is absent; in the studies checked, under half of the shortfall reflects unresolved V genes, and no reason is known for the rest. V and J calls and clone size come straight from that table; D and trimming were deduced from the DNA. The sample records about 170,000 clones, approximately 80% of which are singletons. Roughly 4.9% of the sample is held by the ten biggest clonotypes.

The cohort comprised 666 healthy bone marrow donors. At the time of sampling, all cohort members were nominally healthy, though unrecorded immune exposures were likely present. The donor tested CMV seropositive, placing the donor among the 250 to 350 seropositive members of the cohort. Every donor gave a peripheral blood sample, and the peripheral blood mononuclear cells from that sample were used for TCR beta sequencing. Genomic DNA was extracted from the blood cell samples with the Qiagen DNeasy Blood Extraction Kit. The CDR3 starts with the cysteine, ends with the phenylalanine, and has 15 residues. Left in the record is the CDR3 DNA by itself, 45 bases read in frame from the first base. Deletion took 3 bases off V and 8 bases off J, with a span of 17 bases between the germline ends. For this clone: It has no known antigen specificity. Base qualities are missing; no much larger clone stands one base away.

The chain was built from TRBV23-1 and TRBJ2-1; the D gene is unclear. TRBV23-1 is placed among ORFs of uncertain function. The receptor comes from a woman aged 18-29 years in good health and CMV-seropositive. Sequenced: PBMCs. The DNA reads as follows: TGCGCCAGCAGTCATGCCCTGGCCGTTATCGATGAGCAGTTCTTC. Its protein reads: CASSHALAVIDEQFF.